This record looks at one TCR beta chain sequence and its context. Its antigen remains undetermined. No quality values exist for individual bases; no much larger clone is one base distant. The sample is drawn from a study of T cell responses to AZD1222 COVID-19 vaccine (dated by TCRdb to the early 2020s). Looking at the study overall: Because spike-specific TCR depth and breadth did not differ between the two schedules, AZD1222 recipients who got a second dose at roughly 4 weeks were pooled with those who got a second dose at roughly 12 weeks. TCR sequencing covered over 230 trial participants: 200 to 220 given two doses of AZD1222 and approximately 26 given two doses of MenACWY control vaccine. Trial participants were enrolled by age into subgroups of 18-55, 56-69 and 70-plus years, and around 150, 28 and 57 TCR-sequenced participants, respectively, were included in these subgroups. General study outcomes and caveats: Because no day 14 peak-response samples were available, the repertoires could be characterized only after the peak T cell response. Nearly half of unique spike-specific TCRs reportedly recognized epitopes outside regions mutated in the B.1.351 and B.1.1.7 variants. Spike-specific TCR breadth and depth rose significantly after two AZD1222 doses compared with day 0 and with MenACWY recipients. In the small 56-69-year group, the increase in depth fell short of significance, most likely because of low power. The vaccine-associated CD4 TCRs covered the entire spike protein, and the dominant responses fell in regions 160-218 and 743-854. Most participants were white British and females outnumbered males, and the authors suggested that clonal diversity may have been underestimated. Conclusions about previously exposed vaccinees are limited, since just 5 to 7 AZD1222 recipients were seropositive for SARS-CoV-2 at baseline.

In light of the paper, this sample's time point label describes: baseline before first vaccination. The vaccinee samples were drawn from two UK trials, COV001 and COV002, one of which was a single-blind randomized controlled phase 2/3 trial testing AZD1222 (ChAdOx1 nCoV-19) in healthy adults. For TCRbeta chain sequencing, PBMC samples from trial participants were taken at day 0 and at day 28 after the second dose. The CDR3 regions of human TCRbeta chains were analyzed by immunosequencing. Concerning the study's data processing: TCRs in the repertoires were compared against a reference library of SARS-CoV-2-specific TCRs that had been generated with the MIRA antigen-specificity platform. Breadth was defined as the fraction of unique TCRs that were SARS-CoV-2-associated, and depth was defined as the fraction of total T cells that were SARS-CoV-2-associated. Using the MIRA data, each spike-specific TCR was mapped to the spike region that the TCR reacts to and placed in a CD4 or CD8 class. Log10-transformed breadth and depth values were compared by one-way ANOVA with Sidak's multiple comparisons tests. This immuneACCESS table, as held by TCRdb, lists in-frame sequences with V and J called but not all clones. Of the missing ones, under half trace to an unresolved V gene in checked studies; the others have no known cause. V and J calls and clone size follow that table, whereas D and trimming were derived from the DNA. The sample table holds under 150,000 clones, of which over 90% were seen once. The ten largest make up roughly 0.91% of the sample.

The CDR3 starts with the cysteine, ends with the phenylalanine, and has 13 residues. Only CDR3 DNA remains: 39 bases, in frame from the first base. Between the V and J ends, shortened by 8 bases and 2 bases respectively, the junction contains 14 bases. CDR1 SQVTM and CDR2 ANQGSEA were looked up in the germline V gene. The chain is assembled from TRBV29-1 and TRBJ2-3; tentative D gene TRBD1, with 6 bases matching. The source was peripheral blood, collected on day 0 of AZD1222 vaccination. The TCR sequence derives from an adult in good health. The bases read TGCAGCTCCACGGACAGATACACAGATACGCAGTATTTT. Protein translation: CSSTDRYTDTQYF.